The 14 T cell receptor beta chains in this list originate from one sample, sequenced in a study of T cell repertoires in cytomegalovirus infection. TCRdb redid the calling of the reads with MiXCR, one entry per CDR3 protein. The sample holds hundreds of thousands of distinct CDR3 sequences, approximately 33% seen once. These receptors' antigens are unknown. The specimen was cultured CD8+ T cells from PBMCs, collected from culture after CMV antigen stimulation. All receptors derive from a human donor in good health (CMV status not recorded). Some clones in this sample may be carry-over from other donors' samples.

Worth noting for this clonotype: This sequence may be a read error, since a much larger clone differs from it by one base. V gene TRBV7-6 combines with J gene TRBJ2-3; 9 nucleotides agree with TRBD2. Germline lookup yields CDR1 SGHVS and CDR2 FNYEAQ. The CDR3 extends over 17 amino acids. For the CDR3, the DNA is TGTGCCAACAGCCCTCAAACTCTAGCGGGGCCGGGAGATACGCAGTATTTT. Residues: CANSPQTLAGPGDTQYF.

This clonotype has only a few counts. The chain joins TRBV7-6 to TRBJ2-2, with D possibly being TRBD2 (6 bases). The CDR3 length is 16 residues. Germline CDR1 and CDR2: SGHVS and FNYEAQ. Deletions cut 0 bases from V and 3 bases from J, with 11 bases between. The CDR3 region has the DNA TGTGCCAGCAGCTTAGCGGAGGGGAGGTACACCGGGGAGCTGTTTTTT. As protein: CASSLAEGRYTGELFF.

This clonotype was observed a handful of times. The gene calls are TRBV12-3 or TRBV12-4 and TRBJ1-5; 10 bases are shared with TRBD1. This CDR3 contains 17 residues. The junction had 9 bases not matched to a gene; V was cut back by 7 bases and J by 0 bases. CDR3 nucleotides: TGTGCCAGCACCATTTCGGGGACAGGGGATAGCAATCAGCCCCAGCATTTT. Translated, it gives CASTISGTGDSNQPQHF.

V and J are TRBV7-2 and TRBJ2-2; 15 nucleotides line up with TRBD2. Germline CDR1 is SGHTA and CDR2 is FQGNSA. The junction had 8 bases not matched to a gene; V was cut back by 5 bases and J by 4 bases. The CDR3 is 18 residues long. For the CDR3, the DNA is TGTGCCAGCAGCCGGACTAGCGGGGGGGCCCGGGGCACCGGGGAGCTGTTTTTT. As protein: CASSRTSGGARGTGELFF.

In its sample, this clonotype was seen a few times. The V gene is TRBV2, the J gene TRBJ1-5; D is uncertain. Per germline, CDR1 SNHLY and CDR2 FYNNEI. Trimming pared 3 bases from V and 2 bases from J, leaving 14 bases between. This CDR3 contains 16 residues. In DNA, the CDR3 is TGTGCCAGCAGTGACATCTATGGCGCAGGCAATCAGCCCCAGCATTTT. Translated, it gives CASSDIYGAGNQPQHF.

This clonotype came up a few times. The V and J genes are TRBV19 and TRBJ1-2; no clear D gene. The V gene's germline CDR1 is LNHDA and CDR2 SQIVND (reference sequence). CDR3 length: 12 amino acids. V gave up 5 bases and J gave up 6 bases, with 10 bases separating them. The CDR3 DNA reads TGTGCCAGTAGTTTCCTCCGGGATGGCTACACCTTC. Protein product: CASSFLRDGYTF.

The rearrangement joins TRBV6-2 or TRBV6-3 to TRBJ2-6; no clear D gene. Germline CDR1 MNHEY, CDR2 SVGEGT. This CDR3 is 15 amino acids long. V lost 2 bases and J 1 base, leaving 6 bases between the germline ends. DNA for the CDR3: TGTGCCAGCAGTTACCCCGGGTCTGGGGCCAACGTCCTGACTTTC. Residues: CASSYPGSGANVLTF.

This clonotype came up many times. This chain joins TRBV7-8 and TRBJ2-3, with 9 bases fitting TRBD2. CDR1 SGHVS and CDR2 FQNEAQ come from the germline V gene. The CDR3 is 18 amino acids. V gave up 2 bases and J gave up 3 bases; unmatched junction bases: 12. The CDR3 region has the DNA TGTGCCAGCAGCTTACGGGAAAATCTAGCGGGGTGGACAGATACGCAGTATTTT. Protein sequence: CASSLRENLAGWTDTQYF.

This chain connects TRBV6-2 or TRBV6-3 to TRBJ2-3; TRBD1 might be the D (6 bases). Per the germline V gene, CDR1 is MNHEY and CDR2 is SVGEGT. There are 16 residues in the CDR3. Trimming shortened V by 0 bases and J by 2 bases, and 12 bases separated the two germline ends. The CDR3 loop is CASSYSSTGYTDTQYF. The DNA of the CDR3 is TGTGCCAGCAGTTACTCATCGACAGGATACACAGATACGCAGTATTTT.

There are a few counts of this clonotype. The V and J genes are TRBV19 and TRBJ1-1; 7 nucleotides align to TRBD1. The V and J ends lost 9 bases and 4 bases, in that order; junction bases with no gene match: 8. The CDR3 has 13 residues. Germline CDR1 and CDR2: LNHDA and SQIVND (reference sequence). Here the CDR3 reads CASRSRGGTEAFF. DNA of the CDR3: TGTGCCAGCCGAAGCAGGGGGGGCACTGAAGCTTTCTTT.

This clonotype has a handful of counts. The chain joins TRBV6-6 to TRBJ2-7; D is uncertain. The CDR3 covers 13 residues. The V gene's germline CDR1 is MNHNY and CDR2 SVGAGI (reference sequence). V lost 0 bases, J lost 5 bases, and 8 bases lay in between. DNA for the CDR3: TGTGCCAGCAGTTACTCTAATCAGGACGAGCAGTACTTC. This sequence encodes CASSYSNQDEQYF.

This chain links TRBV7-9 with TRBJ2-7; 7 bases map to TRBD1. J was trimmed by 2 bases and V by 5 bases; bases with no gene match: 6. The CDR3 totals 14 residues. Germline V gives CDR1 SEHNR, CDR2 FQNEAQ (reference sequence). CDR3 nucleotides: TGTGCCAGCAGCGAAACAGGGGTTCCCTACGAGCAGTACTTC. Its translation is CASSETGVPYEQYF. The full variable domain, rest sourced from reference TRBV7-9 and TRBJ2-7, is DTGVSQNPRHKITKRGQNVTFRCDPISEHNRLYWYRQTLGQGPEFLTYFQNEAQLEKSRLLSDRFSAERPKGSFSTLEIQRTEQGDSAMYLCASSETGVPYEQYFGPGTRLTVT.

The genes are TRBV12-5 and TRBJ2-2; D may be TRBD1 (5 bases). Germline V gene sequence: CDR1 LGHNT, CDR2 FRNRAP. The CDR3 extends over 17 amino acids. V dropped 0 bases and J dropped 2 bases, with 13 bases sitting between them. CDR3 coding DNA: TGTGCTAGTGGTTTGGTAAGGGGCAGCCCCAACACCGGGGAGCTGTTTTTT. It specifies CASGLVRGSPNTGELFF.

The rearrangement joins TRBV6-2 or TRBV6-3 to TRBJ1-1; no clear D gene. The V and J ends lost 5 bases and 0 bases respectively, with 7 bases between them. Germline V CDR1 and CDR2: MNHEY, SVGEGT. The length of the CDR3 is 13 residues. In DNA form, the CDR3 reads TGTGCCAGCAGTCACCCTCTGAACACTGAAGCTTTCTTT. Translating gives CASSHPLNTEAFF.